Each of the 6 T cell receptor beta chains below was sequenced from the same sample in a study of shared clonotypes between healthy human individuals. Only in-frame clones appear in the TCRdb table, and some are missing; sequencing was by immunoSEQ multiplex PCR. This sample has approximately 810,000 clones; over 90% occur once, and the top ten carry about 24%. Cells designated naive CD8 were CD45RO-negative and were positively selected for CCR7, with terminally differentiated effector memory CD45RA+ cells excluded. The sequencing input was naive CD8+ T cells sorted from blood. The receptors here all came from a man aged 25 to 40 in good health.

The chain links TRBV27 to TRBJ1-1; D gene uncertain. Trimming took 2 bases from V and 7 from J, leaving 8 bases between them. CDR3 length: 12 residues. The germline gives CDR1 MNHEY, CDR2 SMNVEV (reference sequence). Written as DNA, the CDR3 is TGTGCCAGCAGTTTAGTAGGACGTGAAGCTTTCTTT. This codes for CASSLVGREAFF.

The rearrangement joins TRBV7-3 to TRBJ2-3, with D perhaps matching TRBD2 (5 bases). Germline V lookup: CDR1 SGHTA, CDR2 FQGTGA. With 4 bases removed from V and 2 bases from J, the gap between germline ends came to 13 bases. The CDR3 has 15 residues. CDR3 protein: CASSSPADNTDTQYF. The CDR3 bases are TGTGCCAGCAGCTCCCCAGCGGATAACACAGATACGCAGTATTTT.

The J gene is TRBJ2-7, the V gene TRBV19, with 14 bases that match TRBD2. CDR3 length: 16 amino acids. Trimming took 4 bases from V and 9 from J; bases not matched to a gene: 11. The germline gives CDR1 LNHDA, CDR2 SQIVND (reference sequence). CDR3 nucleotide sequence: TGTGCCAGTAGTACGGCGGGACTAGCGGGAGCTGAAGGGCAGTACTTC. Translating it yields CASSTAGLAGAEGQYF.

This rearrangement joins TRBV7-8 to TRBJ2-1; no definite D call. This CDR3 has 15 residues. The ends were cut back, 4 bases at V and 4 bases at J, with 14 bases in the middle. The germline V gene encodes CDR1 SGHVS and CDR2 FQNEAQ. The DNA for the CDR3 is TGTGCCAGCAGCTCGGGCTGGCTACAATACAATGAGCAGTTCTTC. This gives the protein CASSSGWLQYNEQFF.

The chain uses TRBV15 and TRBJ2-5; TRBD2 matches 10 bases. V gave up 0 bases and J gave up 5 bases; unmatched junction bases: 3. Germline V gives CDR1 LNHNV, CDR2 YYDKDF (reference sequence). This CDR3 contains 15 residues. The chain's CDR3 is CATSRDGLAAETQYF. The CDR3 region has the DNA TGTGCCACCAGCAGAGATGGACTAGCGGCGGAGACCCAGTACTTC. The complete variable domain, with remaining parts taken from reference TRBV15 and TRBJ2-5, reads DAMVIQNPRYQVTQFGKPVTLSCSQTLNHNVMYWYQQKSSQAPKLLFHYYDKDFNNEADTPDNFQSRRPNTSFCFLDIRSPGLGDTAMYLCATSRDGLAAETQYFGPGTRLLVL.

The rearrangement joins TRBV4-1 to TRBJ2-7, with D possibly being TRBD2 (5 bases). V was cut by 2 bases and J by 5 bases, with 16 bases left in between. The germline V gene has CDR1 MGHRA and CDR2 YSYEKL. The CDR3 has 15 amino acids. The CDR3 DNA follows: TGCGCCAGCAGCCAATCTACCGGGGTCTCTAACGAGCAGTACTTC. It is translated as CASSQSTGVSNEQYF.